Listed here are 6 T cell receptor beta chains from one sample, sequenced in a study of T cells after yellow fever vaccination. TCRdb passed the 5' RACE reads through MiXCR, listing each CDR3 protein once. The table includes over 150,000 distinct CDR3 sequences, roughly 6.4% detected once. The sample here was CD4+ T cells sorted from PBMCs, taken on the day of the first yellow fever vaccination. The source is a man aged 18-30 years who received the YFV17D yellow fever vaccine.

The rearrangement joins TRBV6-2 or TRBV6-3 to TRBJ2-7; TRBD1 matches 7 bases. The CDR3 runs 20 residues. The V segment lost 4 bases and the J segment 3 bases; nucleotides outside the gene matches: 24. The germline V gene encodes CDR1 MNHEY and CDR2 SVGEGT. The CDR3 protein is CASSSWVGPKTGTASYEQYF. DNA of the CDR3: TGTGCCAGCAGTTCCTGGGTCGGCCCTAAGACAGGGACGGCAAGCTACGAGCAGTACTTC.

Many counts were recorded for this clonotype. This chain joins TRBV20-1 and TRBJ2-3, with 7 bases fitting TRBD2. V lost 7 bases, J lost 2 bases, and 12 bases stayed unmatched. The CDR3 spans 15 residues. Germline loops: CDR1 DFQATT, CDR2 SNEGSKA (reference sequence). CDR3 DNA: TGCAGTGTCGAATACGGCGGGAGTTTCACAGATACGCAGTATTTT. Residues: CSVEYGGSFTDTQYF.

With regard to this clonotype: An end of the junction differs from the germline gene, which may be a read error. V usage is TRBV7-9 and J usage is TRBJ2-1; D is possibly TRBD2 (7 bases). The V gene's germline CDR1 is SEHNR and CDR2 FQNEAQ (reference sequence). CDR3 length: 15 amino acids. CDR3: CPSSLFGGPNNEQFF. The CDR3 bases are TGTCCCAGCAGCCTCTTCGGGGGGCCCAACAATGAGCAGTTCTTC.

In this sample, this clonotype turned up many times. The J gene is TRBJ1-1, the V gene TRBV7-2; D unresolved. The V gene's germline CDR1 is SGHTA and CDR2 FQGNSA. V was pared by 5 bases and J by 1 base, with 8 bases between. The CDR3 is 13 amino acids. The DNA for the CDR3 is TGTGCCAGCAGCCCTAGGGAGAACACTGAAGCTTTCTTT. This gives the protein CASSPRENTEAFF.

Many counts were recorded for this clonotype. The CDR3 DNA sequence: TGTGCCAGCAGTCCACATAATCGAGAAGGGGAGACCCAGTACTTC. This translates into CASSPHNREGETQYF. The V and J genes are TRBV6-2 or TRBV6-3 and TRBJ2-5; D call uncertain. From germline, CDR1 is MNHEY and CDR2 SVGEGT. The germline V and J ends were trimmed by 5 bases and 5 bases, with 18 bases remaining between them. The CDR3 contains 15 residues.

This clonotype was counted only a few times. The V and J genes are TRBV11-2 and TRBJ1-2; D possibly corresponds to TRBD1 (6 bases). Germline-derived CDR1 and CDR2 are SGHAT and FQNNGV. Deletions cut 5 bases from V and 6 bases from J, with 13 bases between. This CDR3 spans 13 amino acids. CDR3 nucleotides: TGTGCCAGCAGCCAACAGGGTTGGGATGGCTACACCTTC. Encoded protein: CASSQQGWDGYTF.